This T cell receptor beta chain was retrieved from a study of tumor and adjacent non-tumor tissue in lung cancer. A modified ARM-PCR protocol with three rounds of nested PCR amplified TCRbeta. TCRdb processed the multiplex PCR reads anew with MiXCR; each CDR3 protein has one entry. The sample records approximately 100,000 distinct CDR3 sequences, around 75% being singletons. RNA was extracted from bulk tissue without any cell sorting. About this clonotype itself: Its ends do not fully match the called genes, so a read error is possible.

Germline V gene lookup returns CDR1 MNHNS and CDR2 SASEGT. The CDR3 has 13 residues. The TCR sequence derives from a woman aged 55-70 years with non-small cell lung cancer. The chain links TRBV6-1 to TRBJ1-2; D gene ambiguous. The sequencing input was lung tumor tissue. The CDR3 DNA reads as TGTGCGAGCAACCCTGCAGTTAACTATGGCTACACCTTC. Protein: CASNPAVNYGYTF.